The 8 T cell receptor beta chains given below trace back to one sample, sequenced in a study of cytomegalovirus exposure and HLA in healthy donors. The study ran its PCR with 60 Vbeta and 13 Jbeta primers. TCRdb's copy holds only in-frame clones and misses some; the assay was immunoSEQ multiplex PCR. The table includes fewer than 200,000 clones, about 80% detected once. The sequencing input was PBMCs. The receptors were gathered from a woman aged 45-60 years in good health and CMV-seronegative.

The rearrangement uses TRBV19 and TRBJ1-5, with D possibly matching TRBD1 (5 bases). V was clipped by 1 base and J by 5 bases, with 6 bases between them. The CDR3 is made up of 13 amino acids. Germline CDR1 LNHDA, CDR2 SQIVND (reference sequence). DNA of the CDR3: TGTGCCAGTAGTATAGGGACACATCAGCCCCAGCATTTT. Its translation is CASSIGTHQPQHF.

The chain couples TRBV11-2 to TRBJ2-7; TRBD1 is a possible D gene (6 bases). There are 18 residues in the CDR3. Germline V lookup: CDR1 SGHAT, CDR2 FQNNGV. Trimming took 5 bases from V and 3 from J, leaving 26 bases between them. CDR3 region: CASSRLGPGTRGFYEQYF. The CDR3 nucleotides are TGTGCCAGCAGCCGCTTAGGTCCGGGAACAAGGGGGTTCTACGAGCAGTACTTC.

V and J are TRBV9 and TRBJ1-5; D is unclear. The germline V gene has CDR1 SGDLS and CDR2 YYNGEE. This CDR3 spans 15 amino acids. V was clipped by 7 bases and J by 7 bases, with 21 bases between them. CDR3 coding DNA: TGTGCCAGCGGGGAGGATCCGGCATCGCGCCAGCCCCAGCATTTT. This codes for CASGEDPASRQPQHF.

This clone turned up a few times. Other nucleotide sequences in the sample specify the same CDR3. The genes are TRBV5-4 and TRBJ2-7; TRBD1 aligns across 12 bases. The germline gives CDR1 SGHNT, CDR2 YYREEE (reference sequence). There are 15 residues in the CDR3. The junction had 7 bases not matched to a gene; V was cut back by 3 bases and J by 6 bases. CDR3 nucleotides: TGTGCCAGCAGCTCGGGACAGGGGGCGTTCGGCGAGCAGTACTTC. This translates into CASSSGQGAFGEQYF.

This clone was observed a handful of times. As DNA, the CDR3 is TGTGCCAGCAGCGTAGCTGGAGGGAGGGACGAGCAGTACTTC. Its translation: CASSVAGGRDEQYF. The rearrangement joins TRBV9 to TRBJ2-7, with 7 bases identical to TRBD2. The germline CDR1 and CDR2 sequences are SGDLS and YYNGEE. The CDR3 has 14 amino acids. J lost 5 bases, V lost 0 bases, and 5 bases had no gene match.

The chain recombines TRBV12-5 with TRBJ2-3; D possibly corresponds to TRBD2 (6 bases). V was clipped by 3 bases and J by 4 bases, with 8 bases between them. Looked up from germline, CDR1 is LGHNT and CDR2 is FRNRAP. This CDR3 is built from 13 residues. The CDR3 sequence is CASGFRGSDTQYF. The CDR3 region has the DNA TGTGCTAGTGGTTTTCGGGGGTCAGATACGCAGTATTTT.

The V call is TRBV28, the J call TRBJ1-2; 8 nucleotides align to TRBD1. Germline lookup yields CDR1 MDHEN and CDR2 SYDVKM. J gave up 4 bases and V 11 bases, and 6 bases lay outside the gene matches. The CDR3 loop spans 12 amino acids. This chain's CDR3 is CAFSDRGYGYTF. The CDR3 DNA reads TGTGCCTTTAGCGACAGGGGCTATGGCTACACCTTC.

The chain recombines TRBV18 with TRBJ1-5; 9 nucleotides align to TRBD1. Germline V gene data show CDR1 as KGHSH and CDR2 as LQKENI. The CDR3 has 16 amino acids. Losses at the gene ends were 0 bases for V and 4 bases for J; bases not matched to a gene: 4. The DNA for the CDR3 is TGTGCCAGCTCACCACCAGGGGACAGGGAAAATCAGCCCCAGCATTTT. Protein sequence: CASSPPGDRENQPQHF.